Below are 30 T cell receptor beta chains sequenced from a single sample in a study of T-cell reconstitution after alpha-beta-depleted transplantation in children. TCRbeta library construction was performed incorporating unique molecular identifiers. TCRdb passed the PCR reads through MiXCR, listing each CDR3 protein once. The data hold 600,000 to 700,000 distinct CDR3 sequences, with roughly 17% observed a single time. The sample here was PBMCs from the stem cell graft donor, taken from the stem cell graft. The source of these receptors is a human donor who donated a stem cell graft to a child with acute myeloid leukemia.

The CDR3 protein is CASSYPSATGFYEQYF. For the CDR3, the DNA is TGTGCCAGCAGTTACCCCTCAGCCACGGGGTTCTACGAGCAGTACTTC. The V call is TRBV6-5, the J call TRBJ2-7; possibly TRBD2 for D (5 bases). The germline V and J ends were trimmed by 2 bases and 3 bases, with 17 bases remaining between them. Germline V gene lookup returns CDR1 MNHEY and CDR2 SVGAGI. The CDR3 has 16 residues.

This clonotype has a handful of counts. This chain uses TRBV12-3 or TRBV12-4 with TRBJ1-2; 7 bases agree with TRBD1. This CDR3 region has 15 residues. V shed 5 bases, J shed 4 bases, and the junction held 10 bases outside the gene matches. The CDR3 region is CASSRPGQTSYGYTF. The CDR3 nucleotides are TGTGCCAGCAGTCGTCCGGGACAGACAAGCTATGGCTACACCTTC.

J is TRBJ1-1 and V is TRBV7-9; TRBD1 is a possible D gene (5 bases). CDR3 length: 12 residues. Deletions cut 3 bases from V and 6 bases from J, with 8 bases between. Germline CDR1 is SEHNR and CDR2 is FQNEAQ (reference sequence). Here the CDR3 reads CASSLSGAEAFF. CDR3 nucleotide sequence: TGTGCCAGCAGCTTGTCGGGGGCTGAAGCTTTCTTT.

This clonotype has at least ten counts. The chain combines TRBV6-5 with TRBJ1-1; possibly TRBD1 for D (5 bases). There are 16 residues in the CDR3. In germline, CDR1 is MNHEY, CDR2 SVGAGI. With 6 bases removed from V and 5 bases from J, the gap between germline ends came to 22 bases. In DNA form, the CDR3 reads TGTGCCAGCAGCTCGGGGGGGGGTGGGTTGGATACTGAAGCTTTCTTT. Encoded protein: CASSSGGGGLDTEAFF.

This clonotype occurred many times. This chain links TRBV7-6 with TRBJ2-1, with D hard to call. CDR3 size: 13 residues. The germline gives CDR1 SGHVS, CDR2 FNYEAQ. The V and J ends lost 5 bases and 5 bases respectively, with 10 bases between them. The CDR3 DNA sequence: TGTGCCAGCAGCCCCGGACCCGACAATGAGCAGTTCTTC. It encodes CASSPGPDNEQFF.

The chain couples TRBV5-6 to TRBJ2-6, with TRBD1 matching over 10 bases. CDR1 is SGHDT, CDR2 YYEEEE, per germline. With V trimmed by 4 bases and J by 0 bases, 7 bases remained unmatched. The CDR3 extends over 18 amino acids. The CDR3 loop reads CASSLSGTGVSGANVLTF. The CDR3 DNA is TGTGCCAGCAGCCTATCCGGGACAGGGGTCTCTGGGGCCAACGTCCTGACTTTC. The full variable domain, its missing parts supplied by reference TRBV5-6 and TRBJ2-6, is DAGVTQSPTHLIKTRGQQVTLRCSPKSGHDTVSWYQQALGQGPQFIFQYYEEEERQRGNFPDRFSGHQFPNYSSELNVNALLLGDSALYLCASSLSGTGVSGANVLTFGAGSRLTVL.

This clonotype was detected ten times or more. The chain couples TRBV7-7 to TRBJ2-1, with TRBD1 identical over 9 bases. J was trimmed by 6 bases and V by 5 bases; bases with no gene match: 2. Germline assignment: CDR1 SSHAT and CDR2 FNYEAQ (reference sequence). The CDR3 totals 13 residues. The CDR3 coding sequence is TGTGCCAGCAGCCGGGACAGGGCCAATGAGCAGTTCTTC. Its protein is CASSRDRANEQFF. Full variable domain (rest looked up from reference TRBV7-7 and TRBJ2-1): GAGVSQSPRYKVTKRGQDVTLRCDPISSHATLYWYQQALGQGPEFLTYFNYEAQPDKSGLPSDRFSAERPEGSISTLTIQRTEQRDSAMYRCASSRDRANEQFFGPGTRLTVL.

This clonotype was seen only a few times. The chain combines TRBV28 with TRBJ2-7; 9 bases are shared with TRBD1. The CDR3 consists of 15 residues. From germline, CDR1 is MDHEN and CDR2 SYDVKM. Trimming cost V 6 bases and J 1 base; bases outside gene matches: 7. The CDR3 DNA reads TGTGCCAGCAGAACACCGGGACAGGGTTCCTACGAGCAGTACTTC. Translation gives CASRTPGQGSYEQYF.

CDR3 sequence (DNA): TGTGCCACCAGTGACGCATCTCACGGGGAGCTGTTTTTT. Translating gives CATSDASHGELFF. The chain combines TRBV24-1 with TRBJ2-2; D is ambiguous. This CDR3 has 13 amino acids. Trimming took 4 bases from V and 7 from J, leaving 9 bases between them. Germline CDR1 reads KGHDR; CDR2 reads SFDVKD.

This clonotype was seen repeatedly, ten times or more. The chain recombines TRBV20-1 with TRBJ2-3; D may be TRBD2 (7 bases). Per the germline V gene, CDR1 is DFQATT and CDR2 is SNEGSKA (reference sequence). Trimming shortened V by 5 bases and J by 2 bases, and 11 bases separated the two germline ends. The CDR3 length is 13 residues. The DNA for the CDR3 is TGCAGTGCTTCGGGGGGCACCACAGATACGCAGTATTTT. Residues: CSASGGTTDTQYF.

This clonotype was observed at least ten times. V and J are TRBV20-1 and TRBJ2-7; TRBD2 matches at 8 bases. Germline V gives CDR1 DFQATT, CDR2 SNEGSKA (reference sequence). V was clipped by 0 bases and J by 2 bases; unmatched bases: 3. The CDR3 length is 14 residues. Here the CDR3 reads CSARDREGPYEQYF. CDR3 nucleotides: TGCAGTGCTAGAGATCGGGAGGGCCCCTACGAGCAGTACTTC.

Regarding this clonotype: A junction boundary mismatches the germline segment, possibly from a read error. The chain employs TRBV20-1 and TRBJ1-1; no clear D gene. Germline V gene lookup returns CDR1 DFQATT and CDR2 SNEGSKA (reference sequence). This CDR3 spans 17 amino acids. CDR3 sequence: CCAIHPGPLRVNTEAFF. In nucleotides, the CDR3 is TGCTGTGCTATTCACCCGGGCCCTTTGAGGGTGAACACTGAAGCTTTCTTT.

This clonotype was seen more than once but under ten times. The chain carries TRBV29-1 and TRBJ2-3, with 9 bases matching TRBD1. The CDR3 runs to 13 residues. Germline V gives CDR1 SQVTM, CDR2 ANQGSEA. The CDR3, as DNA: TGCAGTTTACAGGGGGCCAATTCAGATACGCAGTATTTT. Amino acids: CSLQGANSDTQYF.

The CDR3 nucleotides read TGTGCCAGCAGCCAATATCGAGCGGGTTCCTACAATGAGCAGTTCTTC. It codes for CASSQYRAGSYNEQFF. The V gene is TRBV14, the J gene TRBJ2-1; D is perhaps TRBD2 (6 bases). The CDR3 length is 16 residues. Germline CDR1 and CDR2: SGHDN and FVKESK. Trimming took off 2 bases at V and 1 base at J, with 12 bases between the two ends.

This clonotype was observed many times. The gene calls are TRBV5-1 and TRBJ2-1; TRBD1 is a possible D gene (5 bases). The CDR3 loop spans 14 amino acids. Germline-derived CDR1 and CDR2 are SGHRS and YFSETQ. Trimming took 0 bases from V and 4 from J, leaving 8 bases between them. The CDR3 loop is CASSLVQGYNEQFF. The DNA of the CDR3 is TGCGCCAGCAGCTTGGTGCAGGGTTACAATGAGCAGTTCTTC.

This clonotype was seen a handful of times. This chain links TRBV7-8 with TRBJ2-7; D is perhaps TRBD2 (5 bases). From germline, CDR1 is SGHVS and CDR2 FQNEAQ. With 3 bases removed from V and 6 bases from J, the gap between germline ends came to 9 bases. The CDR3 spans 12 residues. The CDR3 DNA follows: TGTGCCAGCAGCTTTTTGAGGGCCGAGCAGTACGTC. This codes for CASSFLRAEQYV.

This clonotype has a count of ten or more. The genes are TRBV10-3 and TRBJ1-2; D gene ambiguous. Per germline, CDR1 ENHRY and CDR2 SYGVKD. V was trimmed by 2 bases and J by 4 bases, leaving 8 bases between them. The CDR3 length is 13 residues. The CDR3 loop reads CAISEGRGYGYTF. CDR3 in DNA: TGTGCCATCAGTGAGGGGAGAGGCTATGGCTACACCTTC.

The V and J genes are TRBV7-9 and TRBJ2-3; 14 bases fit TRBD2. The trim removed 3 bases at V and 5 bases at J, leaving 4 bases unmatched. CDR3 length: 16 amino acids. Per germline, CDR1 SEHNR and CDR2 FQNEAQ (reference sequence). The CDR3 region has the DNA TGTGCCAGCAGCTTCCCGGGACTAGCGGGGGTAGATACGCAGTATTTT. Its protein is CASSFPGLAGVDTQYF.

V is TRBV6-6 and J is TRBJ1-2, with 7 bases lining up with TRBD1. Germline V gene data show CDR1 as MNHNY and CDR2 as SVGAGI (reference sequence). Trimming at V came to 2 bases and at J to 8 bases, leaving 5 bases not matched to a gene. The CDR3 extends over 13 amino acids. The CDR3 coding sequence is TGTGCCAGCAGTTACCCCCAGGGGGGAGGCTACACCTTC. Encoded protein: CASSYPQGGGYTF.

In this sample, this clonotype turned up a few times. The chain recombines TRBV7-3 with TRBJ1-1, with D hard to call. CDR1 is SGHTA and CDR2 is FQGTGA in the germline V gene. Trimming removed 1 base from V and 1 base from J, with 7 bases in between. CDR3 length: 14 residues. CDR3: CASSLNSGNTEAFF. In DNA, the CDR3 is TGTGCCAGCAGCTTAAATTCCGGGAACACTGAAGCTTTCTTT.

This clonotype has just a few counts. This chain connects TRBV20-1 to TRBJ2-5; tentatively, D is TRBD2 (7 bases). Per the germline V gene, CDR1 is DFQATT and CDR2 is SNEGSKA (reference sequence). The CDR3 loop spans 14 amino acids. V lost 1 base and J lost 5, with 14 bases in between. Here the CDR3 reads CSARVGGGQETQYF. The CDR3 coding sequence is TGCAGTGCTAGAGTGGGGGGGGGGCAGGAGACCCAGTACTTC.

Many counts were recorded for this clonotype. The genes are TRBV5-5 and TRBJ2-7; tentatively, D is TRBD1 or TRBD2 (5 bases each). This CDR3 region has 13 residues. V was shortened by 9 bases and J by 2 bases, with 15 bases between the two germline ends. Per the germline V gene, CDR1 is SGHKS and CDR2 is YYEKEE (reference sequence). The CDR3 loop reads CATSVGETYEQYV. DNA of the CDR3: TGTGCCACCTCAGTGGGGGAAACCTACGAGCAGTACGTC.

V gene TRBV5-1 combines with J gene TRBJ1-4, with 9 nucleotides matching TRBD1. Germline V lookup: CDR1 SGHRS, CDR2 YFSETQ. Trimming cost V 4 bases and J 3 bases; bases outside gene matches: 4. This CDR3 comprises 15 residues. The CDR3 is CASSLRTGANEKLFF. The CDR3 region has the DNA TGCGCCAGCAGCCTTCGGACAGGGGCTAATGAAAAACTGTTTTTT.

The rearrangement links TRBV6-2 or TRBV6-3 to TRBJ2-7; D gene uncertain. The V end lost 5 bases, the J end lost 3 bases, and 8 bases lay between the germline ends. The CDR3 runs 12 residues. Germline CDR1 reads MNHEY; CDR2 reads SVGEGT. The CDR3 DNA reads TGTGCCAGCAGTCGTTCCCACTACGAGCAGTACTTC. This codes for CASSRSHYEQYF.

V usage is TRBV11-1 and J usage is TRBJ2-5; 8 positions agree with TRBD1. There are 13 residues in the CDR3. The junction had 2 bases not matched to a gene; V was cut back by 5 bases and J by 3 bases. Germline-derived CDR1 and CDR2 are SGHAT and FQDESV (reference sequence). This CDR3 is CASSGDRKETQYF. The CDR3 region has the DNA TGTGCCAGCAGCGGGGACAGGAAAGAGACCCAGTACTTC.

CDR3 sequence: CSARDAGRNTEAFF. In nucleotides, the CDR3 is TGCAGTGCTAGAGATGCGGGGAGGAACACTGAAGCTTTCTTT. V usage is TRBV20-1 and J usage is TRBJ1-1; D remains unclear. This CDR3 is built from 14 residues. Germline V gene sequence: CDR1 DFQATT, CDR2 SNEGSKA (reference sequence). Between the trimmed V and J ends, which lost 0 bases and 1 base, there was a span of 9 bases.

This clonotype was observed once. Possible read error: a much larger clone is one base away. The chain links TRBV10-3 to TRBJ2-7; D ambiguous. Germline V gives CDR1 ENHRY, CDR2 SYGVKD. This CDR3 is built from 13 residues. The ends were cut back, 1 base at V and 5 bases at J, with 9 bases in the middle. The CDR3, as DNA: TGTGCCATCAGTGAGTTATACCGGGACGAGCAGTACGTC. The encoded protein is CAISELYRDEQYV.

This clonotype turned up a few times. The V call is TRBV3-1, the J call TRBJ1-1, with 8 bases identical to TRBD1. V lost 10 bases and J lost 1; bases outside the gene matches: 8. Looked up from germline, CDR1 is LGHDT and CDR2 is YNNKEL (reference sequence). This CDR3 has 14 amino acids. CDR3 in amino acids: CATTVDRANTEAFF. DNA for the CDR3: TGTGCCACTACGGTGGACAGGGCGAACACTGAAGCTTTCTTT.

The chain combines TRBV18 with TRBJ2-7; tentatively, D is TRBD1 (5 bases). Germline loops: CDR1 KGHSH, CDR2 LQKENI. Trimming removed 2 bases at V and 3 bases at J, with 14 bases between. This CDR3 comprises 15 residues. The CDR3 protein is CASSPDAGIFYEQYF. The CDR3 coding sequence is TGTGCCAGCTCACCAGATGCAGGGATATTCTACGAGCAGTACTTC.

The chain links TRBV20-1 to TRBJ2-1, with D tentatively TRBD2 (6 bases). CDR1 is DFQATT, CDR2 SNEGSKA, per germline (reference sequence). Trimming took 6 bases from V and 0 from J, leaving 12 bases between them. This CDR3 is built from 14 residues. The CDR3 DNA sequence: TGCAGTGCCCGCGGGAAGAACTCCTACAATGAGCAGTTCTTC. Translation: CSARGKNSYNEQFF.